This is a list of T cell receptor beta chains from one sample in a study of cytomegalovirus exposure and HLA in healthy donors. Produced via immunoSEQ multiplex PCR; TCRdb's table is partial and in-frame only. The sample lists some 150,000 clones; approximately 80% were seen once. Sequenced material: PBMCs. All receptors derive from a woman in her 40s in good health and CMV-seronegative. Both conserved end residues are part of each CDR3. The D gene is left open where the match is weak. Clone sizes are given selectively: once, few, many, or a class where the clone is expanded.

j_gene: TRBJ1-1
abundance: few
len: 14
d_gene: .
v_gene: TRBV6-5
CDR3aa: CATMDRLSNTEAFF
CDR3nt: TGTGCCACCATGGACAGACTCTCGAACACTGAAGCTTTCTTT

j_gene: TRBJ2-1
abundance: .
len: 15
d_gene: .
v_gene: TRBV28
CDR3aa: CASSILSGTDNEQFF
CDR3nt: TGTGCCAGCAGTATATTAAGCGGAACAGACAATGAGCAGTTCTTC

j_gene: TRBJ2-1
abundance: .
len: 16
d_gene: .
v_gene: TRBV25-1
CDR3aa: CASSEYRNLGGNEQFF
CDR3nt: TGTGCCAGCAGTGAATACAGAAACCTAGGGGGCAATGAGCAGTTCTTC

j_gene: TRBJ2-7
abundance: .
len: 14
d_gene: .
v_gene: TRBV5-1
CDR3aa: CASSLGSSTYEQYF
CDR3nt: TGCGCCAGCAGCTTGGGGTCTAGCACTTACGAGCAGTACTTC

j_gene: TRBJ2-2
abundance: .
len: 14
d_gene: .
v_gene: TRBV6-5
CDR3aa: CASSYRTFTGELFF
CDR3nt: TGTGCCAGCAGTTACCGTACATTCACCGGGGAGCTGTTTTTT

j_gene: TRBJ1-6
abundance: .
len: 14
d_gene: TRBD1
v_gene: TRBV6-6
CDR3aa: CASRQYRGNSPLHF
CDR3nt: TGTGCCAGCAGGCAATACAGGGGTAATTCACCCCTCCACTTT

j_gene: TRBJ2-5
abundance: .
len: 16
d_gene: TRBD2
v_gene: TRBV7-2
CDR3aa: CASSPRLADTQETQYF
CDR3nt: TGTGCCAGCAGCCCGCGACTAGCGGACACCCAAGAGACCCAGTACTTC

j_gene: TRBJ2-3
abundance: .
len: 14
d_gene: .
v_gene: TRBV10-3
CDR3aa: CAIGDSGSTDTQYF
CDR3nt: TGTGCCATTGGGGACAGCGGGTCCACAGATACGCAGTATTTT

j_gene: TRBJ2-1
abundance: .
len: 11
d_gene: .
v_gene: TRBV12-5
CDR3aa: CASGLLNEQFF
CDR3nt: TGTGCTAGTGGTTTATTAAATGAGCAGTTCTTC

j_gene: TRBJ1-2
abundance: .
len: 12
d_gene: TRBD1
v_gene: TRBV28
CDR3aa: CAAGGGYYGYTF
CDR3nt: TGTGCTGCAGGGGGCGGGTACTATGGCTACACCTTC

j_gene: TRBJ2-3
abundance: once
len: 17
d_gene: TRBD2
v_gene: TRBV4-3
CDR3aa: CASSQVASSGSTDTQYF
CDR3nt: TGCGCCAGCAGCCAAGTTGCTTCTAGCGGGAGCACAGATACGCAGTATTTT

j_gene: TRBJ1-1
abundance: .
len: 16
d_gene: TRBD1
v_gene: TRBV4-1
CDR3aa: CASSQDRGTVNTEAFF
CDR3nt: TGCGCCAGCAGCCAAGATCGTGGGACAGTGAACACTGAAGCTTTCTTT

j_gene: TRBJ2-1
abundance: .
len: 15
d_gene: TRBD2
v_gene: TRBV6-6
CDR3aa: CASHDQRERFNEQFF
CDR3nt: TGTGCCAGCCACGACCAGCGGGAGCGCTTCAATGAGCAGTTCTTC

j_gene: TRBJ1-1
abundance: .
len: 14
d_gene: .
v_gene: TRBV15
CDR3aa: CATSRDLANTEAFF
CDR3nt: TGTGCCACCAGCAGAGATTTGGCTAACACTGAAGCTTTCTTT

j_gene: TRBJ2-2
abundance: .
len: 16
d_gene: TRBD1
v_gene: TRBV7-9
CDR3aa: CASSNTGTDNTGELFF
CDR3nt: TGTGCCAGCAGTAATACCGGGACAGATAACACCGGGGAGCTGTTTTTT

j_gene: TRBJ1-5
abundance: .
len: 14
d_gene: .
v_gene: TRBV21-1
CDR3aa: CASSKKQGNQPQHF
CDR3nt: TGTGCCAGCAGCAAAAAACAGGGCAATCAGCCCCAGCATTTT

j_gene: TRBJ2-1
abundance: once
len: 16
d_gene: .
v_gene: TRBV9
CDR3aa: CASSVVDYQTNNEQFF
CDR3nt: TGTGCCAGCAGCGTAGTGGACTACCAGACCAACAATGAGCAGTTCTTC

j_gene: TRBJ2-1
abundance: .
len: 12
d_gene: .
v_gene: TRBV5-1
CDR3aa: CASSLAVNEQFF
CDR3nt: TGCGCCAGCAGCTTGGCTGTGAATGAGCAGTTCTTC

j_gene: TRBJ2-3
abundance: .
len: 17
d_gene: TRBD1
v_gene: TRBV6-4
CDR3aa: CASSALDRGRGTDTQYF
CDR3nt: TGTGCCAGCAGTGCCCTAGACAGGGGGCGCGGCACAGATACGCAGTATTTT

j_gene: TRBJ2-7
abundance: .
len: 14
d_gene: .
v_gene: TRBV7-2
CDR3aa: CASTGNRASYEQYF
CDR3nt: TGTGCCAGCACAGGCAACAGGGCTTCCTACGAGCAGTACTTC

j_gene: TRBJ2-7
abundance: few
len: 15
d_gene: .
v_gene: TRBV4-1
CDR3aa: CASSQGPGQVYEQYF
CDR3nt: TGCGCCAGCAGCCAAGGACCGGGACAAGTATACGAGCAGTACTTC

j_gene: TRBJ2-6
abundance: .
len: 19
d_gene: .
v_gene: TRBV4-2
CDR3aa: CASSQANGAFLSGANVLTF
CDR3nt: TGTGCCAGCAGCCAAGCAAATGGGGCCTTCCTCTCTGGGGCCAACGTCCTGACTTTC

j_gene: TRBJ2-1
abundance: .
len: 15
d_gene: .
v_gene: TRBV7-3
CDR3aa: CASSHGGSAYNEQFF
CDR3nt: TGTGCCAGCAGCCATGGAGGGTCGGCGTACAATGAGCAGTTCTTC

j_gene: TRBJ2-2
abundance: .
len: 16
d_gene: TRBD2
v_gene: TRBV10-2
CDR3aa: CASRGTSGRGTGELFF
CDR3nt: TGCGCCAGCAGAGGGACTAGCGGGAGGGGCACCGGGGAGCTGTTTTTT

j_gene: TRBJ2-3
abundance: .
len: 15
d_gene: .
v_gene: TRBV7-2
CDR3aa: CASSLVGGFQDTQYF
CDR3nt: TGTGCCAGCAGCTTAGTAGGCGGCTTTCAGGATACGCAGTATTTT

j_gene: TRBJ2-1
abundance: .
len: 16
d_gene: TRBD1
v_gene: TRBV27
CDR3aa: CASSPEGQLAYNEQFF
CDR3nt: TGTGCCAGCAGTCCCGAGGGACAGCTCGCCTACAATGAGCAGTTCTTC